This TCR beta chain derives from a study of shared clonotypes between healthy human individuals. Study results and caveats: Memory subsets had estimated richness that was generally smaller than that of naive subsets. The naive CD4 repertoires of a few donors were compared, and approximately 5.3% of clonotypes were shared.

With 3 bases clipped from V and 4 bases from J, the junction kept 7 bases outside the gene matches. Germline V gene sequence: CDR1 SGHRS, CDR2 YFSETQ. The CDR3 runs 16 residues. On this clone: The antigen remains undetermined.

The protocol was immunoSEQ multiplex PCR, while the TCRdb copy is restricted to in-frame clones and leaves out a portion. The sample holds 2,500,000 or so clones, 80% to 95% seen once. Sequencing input: naive CD4+ T cells from PBMCs. The subset is: CD45RA+ positively selected. The chain is built from TRBV5-1 and TRBJ1-3; 10 positions match TRBD1. This receptor was obtained from a young man in good health. Some clones in this sample may be carry-over from other donors' samples. This CDR3 is CASSSDRGLKGNTIYF. The DNA for the CDR3 is TGCGCCAGCAGCTCGGACAGGGGGTTAAAAGGAAACACCATATATTTT.